This T cell receptor beta chain was profiled in a study of metastatic and nonmetastatic thyroid tumors. The wider study: The study looked at repertoires side by side in blood and in tumor or nodule tissue from malignant and benign thyroid patients. Study-wide results and caveats: TCR beta diversity was reportedly significantly higher in malignant thyroid tumors than benign nodules, in blood and tumor.

Among the patients, none had received any treatment before thyroid surgery. Notes on this clone: Its antigen is currently unknown.

Germline trimming cut 4 bases from V and 1 base from J; bases unmatched to any gene: 8. This CDR3 region has 15 residues. The germline V gene has CDR1 SGHRS and CDR2 YFSETQ. In the original processing: In papillary thyroid cancer, a distant-metastasis classifier was built using CDR3 differences across clinicopathological groups. TCRdb re-analyzed the PCR reads using MiXCR. TCRdb assigned the V and J calls; the authors' analysis was not used. The sample carries under 15,000 clones, roughly 28% recorded once. V usage is TRBV5-1 and J usage is TRBJ2-7, with 7 bases matching TRBD1. Sample: tumor tissue. This sequence originates from a female donor with papillary thyroid cancer or a benign thyroid nodule (not recorded which). Some clones in this sample may be carry-over from other donors' samples. The CDR3 reads CASSPGTVSSYEQYF. DNA of the CDR3: TGCGCCAGCAGCCCGGGGACAGTCTCATCCTACGAGCAGTACTTC.